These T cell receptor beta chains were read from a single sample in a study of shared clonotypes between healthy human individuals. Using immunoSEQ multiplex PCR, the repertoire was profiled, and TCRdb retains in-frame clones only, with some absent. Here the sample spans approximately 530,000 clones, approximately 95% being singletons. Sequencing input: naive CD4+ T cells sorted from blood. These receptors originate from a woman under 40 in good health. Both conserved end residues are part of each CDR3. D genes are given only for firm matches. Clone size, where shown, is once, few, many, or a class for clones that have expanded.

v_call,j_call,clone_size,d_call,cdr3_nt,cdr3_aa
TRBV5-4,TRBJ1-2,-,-,TGTGCCAGCAGCTTGGCATGGGGCCAGGATGGCTACACCTTC,CASSLAWGQDGYTF
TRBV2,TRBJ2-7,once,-,TGTGCCAGCAGTGAAATGGGCTCTGAACCCTACGAGCAGTACTTC,CASSEMGSEPYEQYF
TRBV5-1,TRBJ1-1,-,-,TGCGCCAGCAGCTCACAGAGTCTGAACACTGAAGCTTTCTTT,CASSSQSLNTEAFF
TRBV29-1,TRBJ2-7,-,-,TGCAGCGCGGGATTCTCCTACGAGCAGTACTTC,CSAGFSYEQYF
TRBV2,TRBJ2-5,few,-,TGTGCCACCGGGGGCGGGGTTCAGGAGACCCAGTACTTC,CATGGGVQETQYF
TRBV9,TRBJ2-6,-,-,TGTGCCAGCAGCGACATTTCGGGGGCCAACGTCCTGACTTTC,CASSDISGANVLTF
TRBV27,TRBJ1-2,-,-,TGTGCCAGCAGTTTAAGTCCGGGTTATGATAACTATGGCTACACCTTC,CASSLSPGYDNYGYTF
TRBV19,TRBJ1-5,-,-,TGTGCCAGTAGCCCACTGCTCGGGGTCTTTGGGAATCAGCCCCAGCATTTT,CASSPLLGVFGNQPQHF
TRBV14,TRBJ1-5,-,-,TGTGCCAGCAGCCAAGAACGTGCCGTCCAGCCCCAGCATTTT,CASSQERAVQPQHF
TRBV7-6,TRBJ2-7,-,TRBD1,TGTGCCAGCAGCACGACAGGGGCCCAACACTACGAGCAGTACTTC,CASSTTGAQHYEQYF
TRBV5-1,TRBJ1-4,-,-,TGCGCCAGCAGCTTGGAGACGGGCCCAACTAATGAAAAACTGTTTTTT,CASSLETGPTNEKLFF